The source of this T cell receptor beta chain is a study of blood T cells in healthy people across ages. The study's findings and limits: Strong correlation was found linking TCR beta diversity to naive T cell percentage. Getting older went along with TCR beta diversity per million T cells dropping roughly linearly.

A second about 7 to 11 cycle PCR used barcoded and J-beta primers. With 12 random nucleotides, a template-switch adaptor tagged each individual cDNA molecule. Each CDR3 protein gets one entry after TCRdb re-called the 5' RACE reads with MiXCR. The data hold about 1.8 million distinct CDR3 sequences, with roughly 52% observed a single time. This clonotype was observed a few times. As yet, its antigen is unknown. Germline is not matched at one junction end, which may reflect a read error. CDR1 and CDR2 (germline): SGHTA, FQGNSA. CDR3 size: 14 residues. The chain links TRBV7-2 to TRBJ1-2; D is possibly TRBD1 (6 bases). This clonotype was sampled from a woman between 40 and 50 years old in good health. The sequencing input was blood. CDR3 nucleotide sequence: TGTGCCAGCAGCCCCCTTTTAGGGGGATATGGTTACACCTTC. As protein: CASSPLLGGYGYTF. The variable domain in full, with the rest retrieved from reference TRBV7-2 and TRBJ1-2, is GAGVSQSPSNKVTEKGKDVELRCDPISGHTALYWYRQSLGQGLEFLIYFQGNSAPDKSGLPSDRFSAERTGGSVSTLTIQRTQQEDSAVYLCASSPLLGGYGYTFGSGTRLTVV.